A single sample is the source of the 16 T cell receptor beta chains below, sequenced in a study of cytomegalovirus exposure and HLA in healthy donors. Measured with immunoSEQ multiplex PCR; TCRdb has only the in-frame clones, and not every one. The sample comprises some 140,000 clones, 75% to 90% of which are singletons, and about 8.2% rests with the top ten. The sequencing sample was made of PBMCs. The receptors were sampled from a woman aged 18-29 years in good health and CMV-seropositive.

CDR3 coding DNA: TGTGCCAGCAGTGAATGGGCCAGTAATGAAAAACTGTTTTTT. Translating gives CASSEWASNEKLFF. The chain couples TRBV2 to TRBJ1-4; D gene ambiguous. The CDR3 totals 14 residues. CDR1 is SNHLY, CDR2 FYNNEI, per germline. The V gene lost 2 bases and the J gene lost 4 bases, with 8 bases spanning the gap.

This clone was detected only once. The CDR3 region has the DNA TGTGCCAGCAGCTTGTCAGGCTCTGGGGCCAACGTCCTGACTTTC. Translated, it gives CASSLSGSGANVLTF. The rearrangement joins TRBV7-9 to TRBJ2-6; D remains ambiguous. The ends were cut back, 3 bases at V and 0 bases at J, with 6 bases in the middle. Per germline, CDR1 SEHNR and CDR2 FQNEAQ (reference sequence). This CDR3 has 15 amino acids. The full variable domain, in which reference TRBV7-9 and TRBJ2-6 provide the parts outside the CDR3, is DTGVSQNPRHKITKRGQNVTFRCDPISEHNRLYWYRQTLGQGPEFLTYFQNEAQLEKSRLLSDRFSAERPKGSFSTLEIQRTEQGDSAMYLCASSLSGSGANVLTFGAGSRLTVL.

CDR3 loop: CASSYWKGQSYEQYF. Written as DNA, the CDR3 is TGTGCCAGCAGTTACTGGAAGGGACAGTCCTACGAGCAGTACTTC. The rearrangement uses TRBV6-5 and TRBJ2-7, with 7 bases fitting TRBD1. This CDR3 is built from 15 residues. CDR1 and CDR2 (germline): MNHEY, SVGAGI. J was trimmed by 1 base and V by 1 base; bases with no gene match: 4.

The chain carries TRBV7-2 and TRBJ1-3, with D perhaps TRBD1 (5 bases). Germline values: CDR1 SGHTA, CDR2 FQGNSA. V lost 2 bases and J lost 4, with 12 bases in between. The CDR3 contains 15 residues. The chain's CDR3 is CASSLWPGGGNTIYF. The CDR3 DNA is TGTGCCAGCAGCTTATGGCCCGGGGGGGGAAACACCATATATTTT.

The chain uses TRBV4-3 and TRBJ2-3; TRBD1 aligns across 7 bases. V lost 0 bases to trimming and J lost 1 base; unmatched junction nucleotides: 1. Germline CDR1 reads LGHNA; CDR2 reads YSLEER. The CDR3 totals 15 residues. The CDR3 DNA follows: TGCGCCAGCAGCCAAGAGGGACAGCGCACAGATACGCAGTATTTT. Its protein product is CASSQEGQRTDTQYF.

The rearrangement links TRBV7-2 to TRBJ1-4, with 7 bases aligning to TRBD1. Germline V gene sequence: CDR1 SGHTA, CDR2 FQGNSA. The V gene end was trimmed by 1 base and the J gene end by 7 bases; junction bases not matched to a gene: 6. The CDR3 consists of 15 residues. The CDR3 reads CASSLGNRGGEKLFF. CDR3 DNA sequence: TGTGCCAGCAGCTTAGGGAACAGGGGAGGTGAAAAACTGTTTTTT.

This clone was counted a single time. This chain links TRBV27 with TRBJ1-2, with 7 bases fitting TRBD1. Germline V lookup: CDR1 MNHEY, CDR2 SMNVEV (reference sequence). Losses at the gene ends were 7 bases for V and 0 bases for J; bases not matched to a gene: 11. This CDR3 has 16 amino acids. CDR3 in amino acids: CASTPIAGQTNYGYTF. CDR3 nucleotide sequence: TGTGCCAGCACCCCAATCGCGGGACAGACTAACTATGGCTACACCTTC.

This CDR3 is CASSQGDRFQETQYF. The CDR3 nucleotides read TGTGCCAGCAGCCAGGGGGACAGGTTCCAAGAGACCCAGTACTTC. V usage is TRBV16 and J usage is TRBJ2-5, with 8 nucleotides matching TRBD1. The CDR3 covers 15 residues. Per germline, CDR1 KGHSY and CDR2 FQNENV. The V segment lost 3 bases and the J segment 1 base; nucleotides outside the gene matches: 4.

This rearrangement joins TRBV6-5 to TRBJ2-2; TRBD1 is a possible D gene (5 bases). Germline CDR1 and CDR2: MNHEY and SVGAGI. Trimming removed 8 bases at V and 5 bases at J, with 9 bases between. The CDR3 consists of 12 residues. CDR3 protein: CASHPGTGELFF. CDR3 nucleotides: TGTGCCAGCCACCCAGGGACCGGGGAGCTGTTTTTT.

The V call is TRBV29-1, the J call TRBJ2-3, with D perhaps matching TRBD2 (6 bases). CDR3 length: 14 amino acids. From germline, CDR1 is SQVTM and CDR2 ANQGSEA. The V end lost 4 bases, the J end lost 5 bases, and 16 bases lay between the germline ends. CDR3 sequence reads: CSVVRETFLDTQYF. The CDR3 DNA follows: TGCAGCGTTGTGCGGGAAACCTTCCTAGATACGCAGTATTTT.

The J gene is TRBJ2-3, the V gene TRBV28; 12 nucleotides match TRBD2. V lost 3 bases and J lost 2; bases outside the gene matches: 9. Germline CDR1 reads MDHEN; CDR2 reads SYDVKM. There are 18 residues in the CDR3. The CDR3 region is CASSFIPSSGGVTDTQYF. The CDR3 DNA follows: TGTGCCAGCAGTTTTATCCCATCTAGCGGGGGGGTCACAGATACGCAGTATTTT.

In DNA form, the CDR3 reads TGTGCCAGCCAAACTAGCGGGGGGAACACCGGGGAGCTGTTTTTT. Its protein is CASQTSGGNTGELFF. V and J are TRBV10-3 and TRBJ2-2, with 11 bases matching TRBD2. The CDR3 loop spans 15 amino acids. The junction had 5 bases not matched to a gene; V was cut back by 10 bases and J by 1 base. Germline values: CDR1 ENHRY, CDR2 SYGVKD.

This chain links TRBV28 with TRBJ1-1; no clear D. The germline V and J ends were trimmed by 5 bases and 11 bases, with 15 bases remaining between them. Germline loops: CDR1 MDHEN, CDR2 SYDVKM. The CDR3 spans 12 residues. DNA for the CDR3: TGTGCCAGCAGTCTGAGGAGCTATGGGGCTTTCTTT. Translated: CASSLRSYGAFF.

The CDR3 loop reads CASSIVTGNTEAFF. CDR3 in DNA: TGTGCCAGTAGTATAGTAACAGGGAACACTGAAGCTTTCTTT. The rearrangement uses TRBV19 and TRBJ1-1, with D tentatively TRBD1 (5 bases). CDR1 is LNHDA and CDR2 is SQIVND in the germline V gene (reference sequence). The V gene lost 1 base and the J gene lost 1 base, with 7 bases spanning the gap. The CDR3 totals 14 residues.

The chain links TRBV6-1 to TRBJ1-1; D is undetermined. Trimming stripped 2 bases from V and 4 bases from J, with 8 bases between. The germline V gene encodes CDR1 MNHNS and CDR2 SASEGT. The CDR3 is made up of 13 amino acids. The CDR3 here is CASSELRGTEAFF. The CDR3 bases are TGTGCCAGCAGTGAACTTCGAGGCACTGAAGCTTTCTTT.

The rearrangement links TRBV5-1 to TRBJ1-6, with 8 bases that match TRBD1. The CDR3 contains 16 residues. Trimming at V came to 3 bases and at J to 0 bases, leaving 2 bases not matched to a gene. Germline CDR1 SGHRS, CDR2 YFSETQ. CDR3 nucleotides: TGCGCCAGCAGCTGGGACAGGAGCTCCTATAATTCACCCCTCCACTTT. As protein: CASSWDRSSYNSPLHF.